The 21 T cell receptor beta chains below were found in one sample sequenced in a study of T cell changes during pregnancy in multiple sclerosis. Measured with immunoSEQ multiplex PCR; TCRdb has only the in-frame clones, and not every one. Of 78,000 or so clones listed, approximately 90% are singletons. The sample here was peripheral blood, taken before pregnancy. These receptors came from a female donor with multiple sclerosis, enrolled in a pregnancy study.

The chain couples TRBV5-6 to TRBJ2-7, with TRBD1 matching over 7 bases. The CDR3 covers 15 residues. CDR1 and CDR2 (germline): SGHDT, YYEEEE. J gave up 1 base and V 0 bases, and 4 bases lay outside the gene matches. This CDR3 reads CASSLGQGISYEQYF. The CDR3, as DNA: TGTGCCAGCAGCTTGGGACAGGGTATATCCTACGAGCAGTACTTC.

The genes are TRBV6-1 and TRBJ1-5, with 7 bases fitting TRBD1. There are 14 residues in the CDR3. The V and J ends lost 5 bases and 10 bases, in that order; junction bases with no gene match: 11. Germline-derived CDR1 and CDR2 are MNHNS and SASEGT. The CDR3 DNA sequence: TGTGCCAGCAGTATACTACAGGGGCCCGACCCCCAGCATTTT. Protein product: CASSILQGPDPQHF.

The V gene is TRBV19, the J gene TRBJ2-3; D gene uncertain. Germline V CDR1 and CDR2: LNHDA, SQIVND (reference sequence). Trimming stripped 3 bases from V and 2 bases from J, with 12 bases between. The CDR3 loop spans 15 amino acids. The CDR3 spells CASSIVLGVTDTQYF. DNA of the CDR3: TGTGCCAGTAGTATCGTCTTAGGAGTCACAGATACGCAGTATTTT.

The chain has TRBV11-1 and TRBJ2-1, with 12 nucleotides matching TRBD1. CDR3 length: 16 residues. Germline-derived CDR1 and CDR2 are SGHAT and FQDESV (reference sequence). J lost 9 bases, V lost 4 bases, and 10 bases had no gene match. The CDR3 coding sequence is TGTGCCAGCAGCTACAACCGGGACAGGGGGCTTGGTGAGCAGTTCTTC. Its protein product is CASSYNRDRGLGEQFF.

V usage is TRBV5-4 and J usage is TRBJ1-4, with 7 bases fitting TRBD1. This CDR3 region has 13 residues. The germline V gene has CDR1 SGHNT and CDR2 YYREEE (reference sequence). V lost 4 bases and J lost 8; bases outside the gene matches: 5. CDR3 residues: CASSRWDSEKLFF. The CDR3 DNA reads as TGTGCCAGCAGCCGCTGGGACAGCGAAAAACTGTTTTTT.

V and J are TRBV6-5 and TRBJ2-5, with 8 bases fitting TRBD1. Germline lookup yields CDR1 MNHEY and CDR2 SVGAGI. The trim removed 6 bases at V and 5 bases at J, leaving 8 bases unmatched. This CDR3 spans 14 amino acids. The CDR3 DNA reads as TGTGCCAGCAGGGGACAGGTCGACGTGGAGACCCAGTACTTC. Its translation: CASRGQVDVETQYF.

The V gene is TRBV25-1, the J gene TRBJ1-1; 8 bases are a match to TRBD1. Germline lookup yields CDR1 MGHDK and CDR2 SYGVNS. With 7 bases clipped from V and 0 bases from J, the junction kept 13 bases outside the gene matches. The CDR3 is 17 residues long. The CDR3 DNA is TGTGCCAGCAAACCAGGGGGCGCGGTAGGTGTGAACACTGAAGCTTTCTTT. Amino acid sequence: CASKPGGAVGVNTEAFF. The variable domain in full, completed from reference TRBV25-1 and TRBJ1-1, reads EADIYQTPRYLVIGTGKKITLECSQTMGHDKMYWYQQDPGMELHLIHYSYGVNSTEKGDLSSESTVSRIRTEHFPLTLESARPSHTSQYLCASKPGGAVGVNTEAFFGQGTRLTVV.

CDR3 nucleotides: TGTGCCAGCAGCCCCAGGGGGCCTAATACTGAAGCTTTCTTT. It yields the protein CASSPRGPNTEAFF. The gene calls are TRBV11-3 and TRBJ1-1; 8 bases match TRBD1. The CDR3 spans 14 residues. Germline CDR1 SGHNT, CDR2 YENEEA. J lost 5 bases, V lost 5 bases, and 7 bases had no gene match.

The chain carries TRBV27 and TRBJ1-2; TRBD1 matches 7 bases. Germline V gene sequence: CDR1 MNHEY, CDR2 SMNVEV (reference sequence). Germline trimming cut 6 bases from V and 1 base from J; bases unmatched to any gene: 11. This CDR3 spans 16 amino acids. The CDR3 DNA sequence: TGTGCCAGCAGCAGGCGACGGGACAGCCTTAACTATGGCTACACCTTC. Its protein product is CASSRRRDSLNYGYTF.

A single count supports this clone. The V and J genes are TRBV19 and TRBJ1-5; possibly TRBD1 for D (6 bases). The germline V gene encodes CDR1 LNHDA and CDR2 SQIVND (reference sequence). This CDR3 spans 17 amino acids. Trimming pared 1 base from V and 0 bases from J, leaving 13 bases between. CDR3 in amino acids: CASSIVGGQNSNQPQHF. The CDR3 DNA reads TGTGCCAGTAGTATAGTGGGGGGGCAGAATAGCAATCAGCCCCAGCATTTT.

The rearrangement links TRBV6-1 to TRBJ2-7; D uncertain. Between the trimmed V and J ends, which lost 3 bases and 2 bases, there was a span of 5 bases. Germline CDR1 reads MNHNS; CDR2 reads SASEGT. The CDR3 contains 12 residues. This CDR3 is CASSDRAYEQYF. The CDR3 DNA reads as TGTGCCAGCAGTGACCGGGCCTACGAGCAGTACTTC.

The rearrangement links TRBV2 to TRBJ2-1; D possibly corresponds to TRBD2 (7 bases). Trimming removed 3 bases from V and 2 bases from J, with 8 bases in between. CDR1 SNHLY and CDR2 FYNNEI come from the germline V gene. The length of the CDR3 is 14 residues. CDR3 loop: CASSEGGPYNEQFF. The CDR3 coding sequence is TGTGCCAGCAGTGAGGGGGGGCCCTACAATGAGCAGTTCTTC.

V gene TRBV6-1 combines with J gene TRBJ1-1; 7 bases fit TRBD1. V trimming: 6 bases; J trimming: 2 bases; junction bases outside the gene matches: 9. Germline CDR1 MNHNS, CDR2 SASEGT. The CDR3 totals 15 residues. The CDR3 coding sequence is TGTGCCAGCAGCCAAACAGGGGCGGGAAACACTGAAGCTTTCTTT. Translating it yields CASSQTGAGNTEAFF.

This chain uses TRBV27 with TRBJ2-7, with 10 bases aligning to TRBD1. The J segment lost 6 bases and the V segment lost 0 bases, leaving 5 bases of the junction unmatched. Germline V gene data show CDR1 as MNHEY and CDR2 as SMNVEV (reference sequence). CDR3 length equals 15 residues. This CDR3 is CASSLSRGQGREQYF. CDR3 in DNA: TGTGCCAGCAGTTTATCAAGGGGACAGGGGCGCGAGCAGTACTTC.

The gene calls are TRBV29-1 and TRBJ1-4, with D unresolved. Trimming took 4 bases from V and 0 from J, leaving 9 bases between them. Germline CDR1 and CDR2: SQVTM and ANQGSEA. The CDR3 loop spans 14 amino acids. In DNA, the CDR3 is TGCAGCGTTGTTCTCGGGACAACTAATGAAAAACTGTTTTTT. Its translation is CSVVLGTTNEKLFF.

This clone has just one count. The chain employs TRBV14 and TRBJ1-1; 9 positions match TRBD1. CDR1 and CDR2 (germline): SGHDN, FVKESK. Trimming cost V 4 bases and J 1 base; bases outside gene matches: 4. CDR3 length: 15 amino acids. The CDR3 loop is CASSLDRGWNTEAFF. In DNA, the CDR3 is TGTGCCAGCAGCCTAGACAGGGGGTGGAACACTGAAGCTTTCTTT.

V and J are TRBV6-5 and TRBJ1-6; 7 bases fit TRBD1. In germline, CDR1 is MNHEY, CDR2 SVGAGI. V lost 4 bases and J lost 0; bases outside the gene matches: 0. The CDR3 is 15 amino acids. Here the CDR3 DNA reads TGTGCCAGCAGTTGGACAGGCTCCTATAATTCACCCCTCCACTTT. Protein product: CASSWTGSYNSPLHF.

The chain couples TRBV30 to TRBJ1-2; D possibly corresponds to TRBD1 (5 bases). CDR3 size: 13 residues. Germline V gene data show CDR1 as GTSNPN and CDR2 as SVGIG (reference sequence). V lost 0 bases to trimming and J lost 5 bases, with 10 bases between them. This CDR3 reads CAWSVRRGYGYTF. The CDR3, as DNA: TGTGCCTGGAGTGTAAGAAGGGGATATGGCTACACCTTC.

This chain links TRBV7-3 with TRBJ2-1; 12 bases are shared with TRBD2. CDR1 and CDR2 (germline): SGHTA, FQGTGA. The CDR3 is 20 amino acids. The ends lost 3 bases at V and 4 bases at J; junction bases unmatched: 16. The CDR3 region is CASSLWGGLAGGPRYNEQFF. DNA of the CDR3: TGTGCCAGCAGCTTGTGGGGCGGTCTAGCGGGGGGGCCACGGTACAATGAGCAGTTCTTC.

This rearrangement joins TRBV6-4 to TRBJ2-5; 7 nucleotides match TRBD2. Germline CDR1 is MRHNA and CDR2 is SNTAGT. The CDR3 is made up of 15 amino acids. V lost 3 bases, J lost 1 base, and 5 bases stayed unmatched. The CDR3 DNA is TGTGCCAGCAGTGAAGCTAGCGGATCCCAAGAGACCCAGTACTTC. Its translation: CASSEASGSQETQYF.

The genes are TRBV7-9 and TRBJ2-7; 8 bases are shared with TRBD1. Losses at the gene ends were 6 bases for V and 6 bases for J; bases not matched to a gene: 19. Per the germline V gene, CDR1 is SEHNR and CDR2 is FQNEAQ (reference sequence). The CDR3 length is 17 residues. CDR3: CASRPGTGATLTGEQYF. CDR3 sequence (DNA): TGTGCCAGCAGGCCCGGGACAGGAGCCACTCTTACGGGCGAGCAGTACTTC.